This is a list of T cell receptor beta chains from one sample in a study of brain T cells in children with intractable seizures. Only in-frame clones appear in the TCRdb table, and some are missing; sequencing was by immunoSEQ multiplex PCR. This sample has roughly 69,000 clones, with about 96% found just once. The sample in question was peripheral blood, obtained at surgery. These TCRs come from a boy under two years old with focal cortical dysplasia and intractable seizures. Both conserved end residues are part of each CDR3. D genes are given only for firm matches. Clone sizes are given selectively: once, few, many, or a class where the clone is expanded.

abundance	d_gene	v_gene	j_gene	CDR3aa	CDR3nt
NA	TRBD1	TRBV18	TRBJ1-2	CASSPPNRGGYTF	TGTGCCAGCTCACCGCCTAACAGGGGGGGCTACACCTTC
NA	TRBD2	TRBV4-2	TRBJ2-7	CASSQGLGGGVAYEQYF	TGTGCCAGCAGCCAAGGGCTGGGCGGGGGGGTCGCCTACGAGCAGTACTTC
NA	TRBD2	TRBV9	TRBJ2-1	CASSVSGRVTNEQFF	TGTGCCAGCAGCGTCAGCGGGAGGGTTACCAATGAGCAGTTCTTC
NA	TRBD2	TRBV27	TRBJ2-2	CASSSSGGGTGELFF	TGTGCCAGCAGTTCGAGCGGGGGTGGGACCGGGGAGCTGTTTTTT
NA	NA	TRBV19	TRBJ1-2	CASILRHQANYGYTF	TGTGCCAGTATTTTGAGACACCAAGCTAACTATGGCTACACCTTC
NA	NA	TRBV9	TRBJ1-6	CASSVGSGRNSPLHF	TGTGCCAGCAGCGTAGGTTCAGGGAGGAATTCACCCCTCCACTTT
NA	NA	TRBV5-4	TRBJ2-6	CASSLAYFSGANVLTF	TGTGCCAGCAGCTTGGCTTACTTCTCTGGGGCCAACGTCCTGACTTTC
NA	NA	TRBV28	TRBJ2-7	CASSLSRRSYEQYF	TGTGCCAGCAGTTTGAGTCGGCGCTCCTACGAGCAGTACTTC
NA	NA	TRBV5-4	TRBJ1-2	CASSAGRAGGYTF	TGTGCCAGCAGCGCGGGTAGGGCAGGGGGCTACACCTTC
NA	NA	TRBV11-2	TRBJ1-1	CASSREMNTEAFF	TGTGCCAGCAGCCGAGAGATGAACACTGAAGCTTTCTTT
few	TRBD2	TRBV7-9	TRBJ2-7	CASRSVTAGGYEQYF	TGTGCCAGCAGATCCGTAACAGCGGGGGGATACGAGCAGTACTTC
NA	TRBD2	TRBV5-1	TRBJ2-1	CASSLGQGGNEQFF	TGCGCCAGCAGCCTCGGCCAGGGAGGGAATGAGCAGTTCTTC
NA	TRBD2	TRBV5-1	TRBJ2-5	CASSLSSGGAWETQYF	TGCGCCAGCAGCTTGAGCAGCGGGGGGGCCTGGGAGACCCAGTACTTC
NA	NA	TRBV9	TRBJ2-5	CASSVELAREETQYF	TGTGCCAGCAGCGTAGAACTAGCCCGAGAAGAGACCCAGTACTTC
once	NA	TRBV21-1	TRBJ2-7	CASSKNRDRVWEQYF	TGTGCCAGCAGCAAAAACCGGGACAGGGTATGGGAGCAGTACTTC
once	NA	TRBV12-3/TRBV12-4	TRBJ2-2	CASSLYFTGELFF	TGTGCCAGCAGTTTATACTTTACCGGGGAGCTGTTTTTT
NA	TRBD1	TRBV23-1	TRBJ1-1	CASSQPNTGDAAPLEAFF	TGCGCCAGCAGTCAACCGAATACAGGGGATGCCGCGCCGCTTGAAGCTTTCTTT
NA	TRBD1	TRBV18	TRBJ1-5	CASSPGQAIEPQHF	TGTGCCAGCTCACCCGGACAGGCAATAGAGCCCCAGCATTTT
NA	NA	TRBV11-2	TRBJ1-1	CASSLQGQIEAFF	TGTGCCAGCAGCTTACAGGGACAAATTGAAGCTTTCTTT
NA	NA	TRBV6-5	TRBJ2-3	CASSSILDTDTQYF	TGTGCCAGCAGTTCTATCCTCGACACAGATACGCAGTATTTT
NA	NA	TRBV4-1	TRBJ2-7	CASSQEAGYTEYEQYF	TGCGCCAGCAGCCAAGAAGCGGGCTACACGGAGTACGAGCAGTACTTC
NA	NA	TRBV29-1	TRBJ1-2	CSVQLQEDGYTF	TGCAGCGTACAATTGCAGGAGGATGGCTACACCTTC
NA	TRBD2	TRBV7-9	TRBJ2-5	CASVLAGGETQYF	TGTGCCAGCGTACTAGCGGGAGGAGAGACCCAGTACTTC
NA	TRBD1	TRBV2	TRBJ2-7	CASRRGQGHEQYF	TGTGCCAGCAGGAGGGGGCAGGGCCACGAGCAGTACTTC
NA	NA	TRBV4-1	TRBJ1-1	CASSQVVTTGSSFGAFF	TGCGCCAGCAGCCAAGTCGTCACGACGGGATCTTCCTTCGGAGCTTTCTTT
NA	NA	TRBV15	TRBJ2-7	CATSRVTGGGYEQYF	TGTGCCACCAGCAGAGTTACCGGGGGCGGGTACGAGCAGTACTTC
NA	NA	TRBV7-9	TRBJ1-5	CASSRDSFYQPQHF	TGTGCCAGCAGCCGAGACAGTTTTTATCAGCCCCAGCATTTT
NA	NA	TRBV4-1	TRBJ2-2	CASSQDPVTYTGELFF	TGCGCCAGCAGCCAAGATCCAGTCACCTACACCGGGGAGCTGTTTTTT
NA	TRBD2	TRBV7-2	TRBJ2-7	CASSGGASGRWEQYF	TGTGCCAGCAGCGGGGGGGCTAGCGGGAGATGGGAGCAGTACTTC
NA	NA	TRBV27	TRBJ2-5	CASSSGLRYQETQYF	TGTGCCAGCAGTAGTGGACTCCGGTACCAAGAGACCCAGTACTTC
NA	NA	TRBV7-8	TRBJ1-3	CASSRRGGGNTIYF	TGTGCCAGCAGTCGCCGGGGAGGTGGAAACACCATATATTTT
NA	TRBD1	TRBV6-2/TRBV6-3	TRBJ1-2	CASSDAGGPANYGYTF	TGTGCCAGCAGCGACGCAGGGGGCCCAGCTAACTATGGCTACACCTTC
NA	NA	TRBV19	TRBJ1-2	CASSVKQGGEYGYTF	TGTGCCAGTAGTGTAAAACAGGGAGGGGAATATGGCTACACCTTC
NA	NA	TRBV11-1	TRBJ2-3	CASSLGLDYQGDTQYF	TGTGCCAGCAGCTTAGGGCTGGACTACCAGGGCGATACGCAGTATTTT
NA	NA	TRBV2	TRBJ2-7	CASREGRASRHEQYF	TGTGCCAGCAGAGAGGGACGGGCAAGCCGACACGAGCAGTACTTC
NA	NA	TRBV5-1	TRBJ2-3	CASSFASGTDTQYF	TGCGCCAGCAGCTTTGCTAGCGGCACAGATACGCAGTATTTT
NA	TRBD2	TRBV11-2	TRBJ2-3	CASSLVGTSGSTDTQYF	TGTGCCAGCAGCTTAGTGGGGACTAGCGGAAGCACAGATACGCAGTATTTT
NA	TRBD2	TRBV5-1	TRBJ2-3	CASSRGRGPLTDTQYF	TGCGCCAGCAGCCGGGGGAGGGGCCCTCTCACAGATACGCAGTATTTT
NA	TRBD2	TRBV5-4	TRBJ2-5	CASSSGLAGGETQYF	TGTGCCAGCAGCTCCGGACTAGCGGGTGGAGAGACCCAGTACTTC
NA	NA	TRBV4-3	TRBJ2-5	CASSPERIKETQYF	TGCGCCAGCAGCCCAGAGCGGATCAAAGAGACCCAGTACTTC
NA	NA	TRBV2	TRBJ1-6	CASSWDPEYSPLHF	TGTGCCAGCAGTTGGGACCCGGAGTATTCACCCCTCCACTTT
NA	NA	TRBV6-1	TRBJ2-7	CASSEAYEQYF	TGTGCCAGCAGTGAAGCTTACGAGCAGTACTTC